These 27 T cell receptor beta chains share one sample of origin, sequenced in a study of cytomegalovirus exposure and HLA in healthy donors. With 60 Vbeta and 13 Jbeta primers, the PCR was carried out. TCRdb keeps only in-frame clones here, not all; method: immunoSEQ multiplex PCR. The table lists around 130,000 clones, about four fifths of them singletons. Material for sequencing was PBMCs. These receptors were taken from a man in his thirties or forties in good health and CMV-seronegative.

The V gene is TRBV7-9, the J gene TRBJ2-7, with D perhaps TRBD2 (5 bases). V lost 4 bases, J lost 5 bases, and 15 bases lay in between. The V gene's germline CDR1 is SEHNR and CDR2 FQNEAQ (reference sequence). The CDR3 contains 14 residues. This chain's CDR3 is CASSSWRGPNEQYF. As DNA, the CDR3 is TGTGCCAGCAGCTCTTGGCGCGGGCCCAACGAGCAGTACTTC.

The J gene is TRBJ2-7, the V gene TRBV19; TRBD1 aligns across 8 bases. The CDR3 is 13 residues long. The germline gives CDR1 LNHDA, CDR2 SQIVND (reference sequence). After removal of 6 bases from V and 4 bases from J, the junction contained 5 bases not matched to a gene. This CDR3 is CASSRTGNYEQYF. CDR3 DNA sequence: TGTGCCAGTAGCAGGACAGGGAATTACGAGCAGTACTTC.

The J gene is TRBJ2-4, the V gene TRBV5-1; 11 bases are a match to TRBD2. Germline CDR1 reads SGHRS; CDR2 reads YFSETQ. V gave up 3 bases and J gave up 0 bases; unmatched junction bases: 11. The CDR3 runs 19 residues. The CDR3 sequence is CASSSGLAGTLLAKNIQYF. DNA of the CDR3: TGCGCCAGCAGCTCCGGACTAGCGGGCACTCTTCTAGCCAAAAACATTCAGTACTTC.

A single count supports this clone. The gene calls are TRBV2 and TRBJ2-5; TRBD1 agrees at 7 bases. The length of the CDR3 is 16 residues. J was trimmed by 5 bases and V by 6 bases; bases with no gene match: 15. Germline CDR1 and CDR2: SNHLY and FYNNEI. The CDR3 region has the DNA TGTGCCAGCAGCCCTGAAAGGGCAGGGGGTTCGGAGACCCAGTACTTC. It specifies CASSPERAGGSETQYF.

The rearrangement links TRBV19 to TRBJ2-6; no definite D call. The length of the CDR3 is 15 residues. V shed 1 base and J shed 1 base, with 5 bases lying between them. CDR1 is LNHDA and CDR2 is SQIVND in the germline V gene (reference sequence). CDR3 sequence: CASSIAVSGANVLTF. The CDR3 DNA follows: TGTGCCAGTAGTATAGCGGTTTCTGGGGCCAACGTCCTGACTTTC. The full variable domain, its missing parts supplied by reference TRBV19 and TRBJ2-6, is DGGITQSPKYLFRKEGQNVTLSCEQNLNHDAMYWYRQDPGQGLRLIYYSQIVNDFQKGDIAEGYSVSREKKESFPLTVTSAQKNPTAFYLCASSIAVSGANVLTFGAGSRLTVL.

V gene TRBV7-9 combines with J gene TRBJ2-3; 11 bases are a match to TRBD2. The germline CDR1 and CDR2 sequences are SEHNR and FQNEAQ (reference sequence). The length of the CDR3 is 19 residues. V lost 5 bases to trimming and J lost 0 bases; unmatched junction nucleotides: 13. The CDR3 sequence is CASSPPVPSGGQSTDTQYF. The CDR3 DNA is TGTGCCAGCAGCCCTCCCGTACCTAGCGGGGGGCAAAGCACAGATACGCAGTATTTT.

The chain carries TRBV5-5 and TRBJ2-3; TRBD2 might be the D (6 bases). Trimming removed 4 bases from V and 6 bases from J, with 18 bases in between. The CDR3 is 15 residues long. Germline V lookup: CDR1 SGHKS, CDR2 YYEKEE (reference sequence). The CDR3 sequence: CASSLRDSLADTQYF. The CDR3 coding sequence is TGTGCCAGCAGCCTCCGGGACTCCCTGGCGGATACGCAGTATTTT.

The chain is built from TRBV2 and TRBJ2-5; D is possibly TRBD2 (7 bases). Trimming removed 7 bases at V and 5 bases at J, with 11 bases between. Per germline, CDR1 SNHLY and CDR2 FYNNEI. The CDR3 sequence is 12 residues long. CDR3 sequence: CASTGGRETQYF. The DNA for the CDR3 is TGTGCCAGCACGGGGGGCCGGGAGACCCAGTACTTC.

The chain has TRBV5-8 and TRBJ2-2; no firm D call. V was shortened by 6 bases and J by 1 base, with 13 bases between the two germline ends. There are 15 residues in the CDR3. Germline CDR1 and CDR2: SGHTS and YDEGEE. The CDR3 DNA follows: TGTGCCAGCACCCCATGGAGAAGGAACACCGGGGAGCTGTTTTTT. As protein: CASTPWRRNTGELFF.

The chain joins TRBV7-8 to TRBJ1-1; D is unclear. Trimming took 5 bases from V and 1 from J, leaving 11 bases between them. CDR1 is SGHVS, CDR2 FQNEAQ, per germline. The CDR3 length is 14 residues. The CDR3 DNA is TGTGCCAGCAGCGATGTCCGGGGGAACACTGAAGCTTTCTTT. Translated: CASSDVRGNTEAFF.

The CDR3, as DNA: TGTGCTGCAGGGGACCGTTCCTACGAGCAGTACTTC. It encodes CAAGDRSYEQYF. This chain links TRBV27 with TRBJ2-7; TRBD1 is a possible D gene (6 bases). This CDR3 has 12 residues. Germline-derived CDR1 and CDR2 are MNHEY and SMNVEV (reference sequence).

The gene calls are TRBV5-8 and TRBJ2-7, with D perhaps TRBD1 (6 bases). Germline V CDR1 and CDR2: SGHTS, YDEGEE. This CDR3 has 14 amino acids. Trimming removed 1 base from V and 6 bases from J, with 14 bases in between. CDR3 loop: CASSLTGHLGEQYF. In DNA, the CDR3 is TGTGCCAGCAGCTTGACGGGACACCTGGGCGAGCAGTACTTC.

The V gene is TRBV30, the J gene TRBJ2-5, with 12 nucleotides matching TRBD2. The J call may be incorrect, as the DNA end agrees better with TRBJ2-7. The CDR3 loop spans 17 amino acids. Per germline, CDR1 GTSNPN and CDR2 SVGIG (reference sequence). For the CDR3, the DNA is TGTGCCTGGAGTGTACGAACTAGCGGGAGGTTTGCCCACGAGCAGTACTTC. Translating gives CAWSVRTSGRFAHEQYF.

This chain links TRBV21-1 with TRBJ1-6; TRBD1 was called by the table and not checked on the DNA. TRBV21-1 is deemed a pseudogene. The CDR3 extends over 16 amino acids. CDR3: CASSKRFREGDSPLHF. The CDR3 DNA follows: TGTGCCAGCAGCAAAAGGTTTAGAGAAGGGGATTCACCCCTCCACTTT.

The chain recombines TRBV5-1 with TRBJ1-1, with D maybe TRBD1 (6 bases). V was pared by 4 bases and J by 5 bases, with 12 bases between. Per germline, CDR1 SGHRS and CDR2 YFSETQ. The CDR3 has 13 residues. CDR3 in amino acids: CASSPPGDTEAFF. The CDR3 DNA reads as TGCGCCAGCAGCCCTCCAGGGGATACTGAAGCTTTCTTT.

This clone was observed a few times. V and J are TRBV30 and TRBJ2-1, with D possibly matching TRBD2 (6 bases). CDR1 and CDR2 (germline): GTSNPN, SVGIG (reference sequence). CDR3 length equals 12 residues. Trimming pared 1 base from V and 10 bases from J, leaving 11 bases between. The CDR3 DNA follows: TGTGCCTGGAGTGATGGGACTGACGAGCAGTTCTTC. Translation gives CAWSDGTDEQFF.

CDR3 sequence reads: CASSTRTGVNTEAFF. CDR3 nucleotides: TGTGCCAGCAGCACTCGGACAGGGGTGAACACTGAAGCTTTCTTT. J is TRBJ1-1 and V is TRBV7-2, with TRBD1 matching 9 bases. CDR3 length: 15 residues. The ends lost 5 bases at V and 0 bases at J; junction bases unmatched: 4. Germline values: CDR1 SGHTA, CDR2 FQGNSA.

The CDR3 sequence: CASSPGQVAGELFF. The CDR3 DNA reads TGTGCCAGCAGCCCCGGACAGGTCGCCGGGGAGCTGTTTTTT. The chain is built from TRBV7-6 and TRBJ2-2; 7 nucleotides agree with TRBD1. Germline trimming cut 5 bases from V and 6 bases from J; bases unmatched to any gene: 6. This CDR3 is built from 14 residues. Germline-derived CDR1 and CDR2 are SGHVS and FNYEAQ.

Written as DNA, the CDR3 is TGCAGCGCATCGGGACAGGGTATAAACGAGCAGTACTTC. The encoded protein is CSASGQGINEQYF. The rearrangement uses TRBV29-1 and TRBJ2-7, with 9 positions matching TRBD1. The J segment lost 5 bases and the V segment lost 7 bases, leaving 9 bases of the junction unmatched. The CDR3 totals 13 residues. The germline V gene has CDR1 SQVTM and CDR2 ANQGSEA.

This clone was recorded a few times. The chain uses TRBV4-3 and TRBJ2-3; 8 bases are a match to TRBD1. This CDR3 comprises 15 residues. The V segment lost 4 bases and the J segment 2 bases; nucleotides outside the gene matches: 5. Germline assignment: CDR1 LGHNA and CDR2 YSLEER. Here the CDR3 DNA reads TGCGCCAGCAGCCCCCGGGACAGGCCCACAGATACGCAGTATTTT. Residues: CASSPRDRPTDTQYF.

This chain joins TRBV2 and TRBJ2-7; D may be TRBD1 (6 bases). The CDR3 covers 15 residues. The germline V gene encodes CDR1 SNHLY and CDR2 FYNNEI. Between the trimmed V and J ends, which lost 6 bases and 3 bases, there was a span of 18 bases. The CDR3 is CASRLQGQVVYEQYF. CDR3 in DNA: TGTGCCAGCAGGCTACAGGGTCAGGTCGTCTACGAGCAGTACTTC.

V gene TRBV18 combines with J gene TRBJ2-1; 10 bases map to TRBD2. CDR3 length equals 15 residues. Per germline, CDR1 KGHSH and CDR2 LQKENI. Losses at the gene ends were 6 bases for V and 4 bases for J; bases not matched to a gene: 6. In nucleotides, the CDR3 is TGTGCCAGCTCTCCCAGGACTAGCGGTTACAATGAGCAGTTCTTC. Protein product: CASSPRTSGYNEQFF. The complete variable domain, with remaining parts taken from reference TRBV18 and TRBJ2-1, reads NAGVMQNPRHLVRRRGQEARLRCSPMKGHSHVYWYRQLPEEGLKFMVYLQKENIIDESGMPKERFSAEFPKEGPSILRIQQVVRGDSAAYFCASSPRTSGYNEQFFGPGTRLTVL.

This sequence joins TRBV30 and TRBJ2-7; 9 bases are shared with TRBD2. J gave up 6 bases and V 0 bases, and 9 bases lay outside the gene matches. This CDR3 has 15 residues. The V gene's germline CDR1 is GTSNPN and CDR2 SVGIG (reference sequence). CDR3 nucleotide sequence: TGTGCCTGGAGTGTACCGCGGGAGGGCCGCAGCGAGCAGTACTTC. Its protein product is CAWSVPREGRSEQYF.

This chain uses TRBV6-1 with TRBJ2-2, with D unresolved. This CDR3 spans 15 amino acids. The V end lost 2 bases, the J end lost 0 bases, and 7 bases lay between the germline ends. Germline CDR1 reads MNHNS; CDR2 reads SASEGT. The CDR3 reads CASSEQRSNTGELFF. CDR3 DNA sequence: TGTGCCAGCAGTGAACAGCGTTCGAACACCGGGGAGCTGTTTTTT.

The chain uses TRBV27 and TRBJ1-2; D is perhaps TRBD1 (5 bases). The CDR3 sequence is 14 residues long. Germline V gene lookup returns CDR1 MNHEY and CDR2 SMNVEV (reference sequence). V lost 4 bases and J 4 bases, leaving 13 bases between the germline ends. Written as DNA, the CDR3 is TGTGCCAGCAGTTCCCAGAGGCAGGGCTATGGCTACACCTTC. It encodes CASSSQRQGYGYTF.

The rearrangement joins TRBV11-2 to TRBJ2-7; 9 positions agree with TRBD1. Germline CDR1 and CDR2: SGHAT and FQNNGV. Trimming at V came to 2 bases and at J to 1 base, leaving 6 bases not matched to a gene. CDR3 length: 16 amino acids. CDR3 nucleotides: TGTGCCAGCAGCTTACAGGGACAGGGTAGGTCCTACGAGCAGTACTTC. Translating it yields CASSLQGQGRSYEQYF.

This clone appeared a few times. This sequence joins TRBV4-2 and TRBJ2-7; weak D call: TRBD1 (6 bases). This CDR3 is built from 15 residues. V shed 6 bases and J shed 7 bases, with 22 bases lying between them. Germline V gene sequence: CDR1 LGHNA, CDR2 YNFKEQ. The CDR3 sequence: CASSNSDSLHGEQYF. In DNA form, the CDR3 reads TGTGCCAGCAGTAACTCGGACAGCCTTCATGGGGAGCAGTACTTC.